A few counts support the clone carrying this TCR beta chain. What it recognizes is unknown. Library preparation (for TCRbeta) was performed with unique molecular identifiers. Using its own MiXCR run on the PCR reads, TCRdb lists one record per CDR3 protein. This sample carries around 600,000 distinct CDR3 sequences, under 25% of them seen once, and the ten largest clones take around 14%. The data derive from a study of T-cell reconstitution after alpha-beta-depleted transplantation in children. CDR1 and CDR2 from the germline V gene are DFQATT and SNEGSKA (reference sequence). The CDR3 is made up of 15 amino acids. Trimming took 0 bases from V and 5 from J, leaving 16 bases between them. Study-level points and caveats: Alpha-beta T cells present about two months after transplant were reported to originate from several hundred expanded graft clones. Counts and diversity of T cells one year after transplant came mostly from newly produced T cells.

Sequenced material: PBMCs, mostly from graft donor cells, taken 360 days after TCRalphabeta/CD19-depleted stem cell transplant. This clonotype was obtained from a boy in the first two years of life who had a stem cell transplant for acute myeloid leukemia, so the T cells may come from the graft donor. The V and J genes are TRBV20-1 and TRBJ2-5, with D perhaps being TRBD1 or TRBD2 (6 bases each). The CDR3 nucleotides read TGCAGTGCTAGAGATAAACAGGGTGGGGGGGAGACCCAGTACTTC. Residues: CSARDKQGGGETQYF.